The 6 T cell receptor beta chains presented below share a single source sample, sequenced in a study of blood T cell repertoires in COVID-19. The assay was immunoSEQ multiplex PCR, and TCRdb's table has in-frame clones only and misses some. Among 99,000 or so clones listed, just under 85% were seen once. The material sequenced was peripheral blood. These receptors originate from a woman of 80 years or more with active or convalescent COVID-19.

V and J are TRBV2 and TRBJ1-4, with D possibly matching TRBD1 (6 bases). Germline assignment: CDR1 SNHLY and CDR2 FYNNEI. The CDR3 loop spans 15 amino acids. V lost 9 bases to trimming and J lost 0 bases, with 14 bases between them. CDR3 nucleotides: TGTGCCAGTTTACAGGGCACGGCAACTAATGAAAAACTGTTTTTT. Residues: CASLQGTATNEKLFF.

The V call is TRBV28, the J call TRBJ1-3, with 8 bases aligning to TRBD1. Per germline, CDR1 MDHEN and CDR2 SYDVKM. V lost 5 bases, J lost 0 bases, and 3 bases stayed unmatched. The length of the CDR3 is 15 residues. For the CDR3, the DNA is TGTGCCAGCAGTCCAGGGGGCTTCTCTGGAAACACCATATATTTT. It specifies CASSPGGFSGNTIYF.

The chain is built from TRBV2 and TRBJ1-1, with TRBD1 matching over 8 bases. This CDR3 has 15 amino acids. V dropped 7 bases and J dropped 0; count of bases not matched to a gene: 7. CDR1 and CDR2 (germline): SNHLY, FYNNEI. The CDR3 sequence is CASIGQGALNTEAFF. The CDR3 nucleotides are TGTGCCAGCATTGGCCAGGGGGCTTTGAACACTGAAGCTTTCTTT. Looking up the rest from reference TRBV2 and TRBJ1-1 gives the full variable domain: EPEVTQTPSHQVTQMGQEVILRCVPISNHLYFYWYRQILGQKVEFLVSFYNNEISEKSEIFDDQFSVERPDGSNFTLKIRSTKLEDSAMYFCASIGQGALNTEAFFGQGTRLTVV.

CDR3 nucleotide sequence: TGCGCCAGCAGCTTGGGTCAGGGGATGGTGAACACTGAAGCTTTCTTT. It is translated as CASSLGQGMVNTEAFF. The chain couples TRBV5-1 to TRBJ1-1, with a possible D match to TRBD1 (6 bases). CDR1 and CDR2 (germline): SGHRS, YFSETQ. The CDR3 is made up of 16 amino acids. Trimming pared 0 bases from V and 0 bases from J, leaving 12 bases between.

V is TRBV29-1 and J is TRBJ2-1; D might be TRBD2 (6 bases). The CDR3 spans 14 residues. Trimming left V 3 bases short and J 4 bases short, with 13 bases between. Germline loops: CDR1 SQVTM, CDR2 ANQGSEA. Here the CDR3 reads CSVERRGDYNEQFF. The CDR3 DNA reads as TGCAGCGTTGAGCGGCGGGGAGATTACAATGAGCAGTTCTTC.

The chain couples TRBV2 to TRBJ1-2; D is possibly TRBD1 (6 bases). CDR3 length: 14 residues. The germline V and J ends were trimmed by 9 bases and 4 bases, with 18 bases remaining between them. Looked up from germline, CDR1 is SNHLY and CDR2 is FYNNEI. The CDR3 spells CASRPGGDFYGYTF. DNA for the CDR3: TGTGCCAGTCGCCCGGGGGGCGATTTCTATGGCTACACCTTC. Supplemented by reference TRBV2 and TRBJ1-2, the full variable domain reads EPEVTQTPSHQVTQMGQEVILRCVPISNHLYFYWYRQILGQKVEFLVSFYNNEISEKSEIFDDQFSVERPDGSNFTLKIRSTKLEDSAMYFCASRPGGDFYGYTFGSGTRLTVV.